This T cell receptor (beta chain) appears in the sequencing data of a study of blood T cell repertoires in COVID-19. The wider study: Some COVID-19 samples were acute and others convalescent; all came from the United States, Italy and Spain. The cDNA or gDNA used as material had been derived from T cells, B-cell-depleted T cells, or PBMCs.

In the source study's methods: Amplified reference gene primers provided the basis for estimating nucleated cell counts. TCRdb's copy holds only in-frame clones and misses some; the assay was immunoSEQ multiplex PCR. V and J calls and clone size follow that table, whereas D and trimming were derived from the DNA. The data show around 200,000 clones, approximately 80% seen once. The table lists this clone with a few counts. Germline-derived CDR1 and CDR2 are MNHEY and SVGEGT. This CDR3 has 15 residues. V lost 6 bases, J lost 2 bases, and 9 bases stayed unmatched. Sequencing was carried out using peripheral blood. The source of this sequence is a human donor in a cohort sampled during active COVID-19. The gene calls are TRBV6-2 or TRBV6-3 and TRBJ1-2, with 7 bases lining up with TRBD1. The CDR3 loop reads CASSATKGANYGYTF. As DNA, the CDR3 is TGTGCCAGCAGCGCTACCAAGGGGGCCAACTATGGCTACACCTTC.